Presented here are 27 T cell receptor beta chains from one specimen sequenced in a study of shared clonotypes between healthy human individuals. Method: immunoSEQ multiplex PCR; TCRdb's copy keeps in-frame clones and lacks some. The sample has about 2.3 million clones; approximately 93% are singletons. Sequencing used naive CD4+ T cells from PBMCs. Subset specified: CD45RA+ positively selected. The receptors stem from a man younger than 35 in good health. Some clones in this sample may be carry-over from other donors' samples.

V usage is TRBV28 and J usage is TRBJ1-2, with D perhaps TRBD1 (6 bases). The CDR3 is 16 residues long. V shed 6 bases and J shed 6 bases, with 23 bases lying between them. The V gene's germline CDR1 is MDHEN and CDR2 SYDVKM. Here the CDR3 reads CASSLTLPADSDGYTF. Written as DNA, the CDR3 is TGTGCCAGCAGCCTAACCCTCCCCGCGGACAGTGATGGCTACACCTTC.

To note about this clone: Other DNA variants within this sample encode the same CDR3. The chain couples TRBV7-2 to TRBJ2-1; 9 nucleotides agree with TRBD2. With V trimmed by 1 base and J by 8 bases, 3 bases remained unmatched. The CDR3 runs 14 residues. Germline V gene data show CDR1 as SGHTA and CDR2 as FQGNSA. The CDR3, as DNA: TGTGCCAGCAGCTTAGTATTAGCGGGAGATGAGCAGTTCTTC. Translation: CASSLVLAGDEQFF.

The chain recombines TRBV28 with TRBJ1-1, with 7 bases lining up with TRBD1. The trim removed 7 bases at V and 4 bases at J, leaving 15 bases unmatched. Germline V gene sequence: CDR1 MDHEN, CDR2 SYDVKM. The CDR3 is 16 residues long. CDR3 sequence reads: CASTEQGRPELTEAFF. The CDR3 DNA reads as TGTGCCAGCACCGAACAGGGGCGCCCAGAACTCACTGAAGCTTTCTTT.

V gene TRBV25-1 combines with J gene TRBJ2-7, with D tentatively TRBD1 (5 bases). Trimming removed 3 bases at V and 1 base at J, with 13 bases between. Germline CDR1 reads MGHDK; CDR2 reads SYGVNS. The CDR3 loop spans 15 amino acids. The CDR3 protein is CASSDFKTASYEQYF. CDR3 in DNA: TGTGCCAGCAGTGATTTTAAGACAGCATCCTACGAGCAGTACTTC.

The chain employs TRBV28 and TRBJ1-2, with 7 bases that match TRBD1. Germline CDR1 and CDR2: MDHEN and SYDVKM. CDR3 length: 13 residues. The ends lost 9 bases at V and 3 bases at J; junction bases unmatched: 7. Here the CDR3 DNA reads TGTGCCAGTGGGGGGCAGGGGGACTATGGCTACACCTTC. Its translation is CASGGQGDYGYTF.

V usage is TRBV18 and J usage is TRBJ2-7; D uncertain. The V gene's germline CDR1 is KGHSH and CDR2 LQKENI. This CDR3 is built from 13 residues. V dropped 3 bases and J dropped 7 bases, with 13 bases sitting between them. The CDR3 loop reads CASSPVHSAEQYF. The CDR3 DNA is TGTGCCAGCTCACCGGTCCACTCGGCGGAGCAGTACTTC.

The rearrangement joins TRBV2 to TRBJ1-5; 7 bases are shared with TRBD1. J lost 5 bases, V lost 5 bases, and 9 bases had no gene match. The CDR3 sequence is 15 residues long. The V gene's germline CDR1 is SNHLY and CDR2 FYNNEI. The CDR3 protein is CASSTGQVVYQPQHF. CDR3 sequence (DNA): TGTGCCAGCAGTACCGGACAGGTCGTATATCAGCCCCAGCATTTT.

This chain connects TRBV28 to TRBJ2-3, with 7 bases aligning to TRBD1. CDR1 is MDHEN and CDR2 is SYDVKM in the germline V gene. The length of the CDR3 is 16 residues. V was pared by 5 bases and J by 3 bases, with 11 bases of the junction left unmatched. CDR3 sequence (DNA): TGTGCCAGCAGTATCCTACAGGGGAGTTGGACAGATACGCAGTATTTT. Translated: CASSILQGSWTDTQYF. The full variable domain, with the rest looked up from reference TRBV28 and TRBJ2-3, is DVKVTQSSRYLVKRTGEKVFLECVQDMDHENMFWYRQDPGLGLRLIYFSYDVKMKEKGDIPEGYSVSREKKERFSLILESASTNQTSMYLCASSILQGSWTDTQYFGPGTRLTVL.

The rearrangement links TRBV7-8 to TRBJ2-7; D is undetermined. Trimming left V 5 bases short and J 2 bases short, with 7 bases between. Germline V CDR1 and CDR2: SGHVS, FQNEAQ. This CDR3 is built from 12 residues. CDR3 protein: CASSKTPYEQYF. For the CDR3, the DNA is TGTGCCAGCAGCAAAACTCCCTACGAGCAGTACTTC.

CDR3 nucleotides: TGTGCCAGCAGCTTAGTTGGTATTAGGACAGGGGTCAATCAGCCCCAGCATTTT. It yields the protein CASSLVGIRTGVNQPQHF. The chain uses TRBV11-2 and TRBJ1-5; TRBD1 agrees at 9 bases. CDR1 is SGHAT, CDR2 FQNNGV, per germline. The CDR3 is 18 residues long. Trimming took 1 base from V and 3 from J; bases not matched to a gene: 10.

V and J are TRBV7-8 and TRBJ1-2; possibly TRBD1 for D (5 bases). Trimming stripped 4 bases from V and 0 bases from J, with 15 bases between. The CDR3 extends over 16 amino acids. Germline V gives CDR1 SGHVS, CDR2 FQNEAQ. CDR3 protein: CASSWGGAGANYGYTF. DNA for the CDR3: TGTGCCAGCAGCTGGGGGGGTGCGGGAGCTAACTATGGCTACACCTTC.

This chain uses TRBV7-9 with TRBJ2-3; no reliable D call. The V end lost 5 bases, the J end lost 5 bases, and 14 bases lay between the germline ends. The CDR3 totals 14 residues. Germline CDR1 reads SEHNR; CDR2 reads FQNEAQ (reference sequence). Written as DNA, the CDR3 is TGTGCCAGCAGCCCCCCAGGATGGATAGATACGCAGTATTTT. Translated, it gives CASSPPGWIDTQYF.

J is TRBJ2-5 and V is TRBV4-1; a weak D match, TRBD1 (5 bases). The V gene's germline CDR1 is MGHRA and CDR2 YSYEKL. This CDR3 has 17 residues. V dropped 1 base and J dropped 1 base, with 16 bases sitting between them. For the CDR3, the DNA is TGCGCCAGCAGCCAAGGCGCATTAAGGGGCGGCCAAGAGACCCAGTACTTC. This translates into CASSQGALRGGQETQYF.

J is TRBJ2-6 and V is TRBV6-1; D is perhaps TRBD1 (5 bases). V lost 6 bases, J lost 4 bases, and 13 bases lay in between. Germline V gene data show CDR1 as MNHNS and CDR2 as SASEGT. There are 15 residues in the CDR3. CDR3 in amino acids: CASSHRNPGANVLTF. The DNA for the CDR3 is TGTGCCAGCAGCCACAGGAATCCCGGGGCCAACGTCCTGACTTTC.

V usage is TRBV4-1 and J usage is TRBJ2-3; no firm D call. The CDR3 has 15 residues. Germline V CDR1 and CDR2: MGHRA, YSYEKL. Trimming removed 0 bases from V and 6 bases from J, with 13 bases in between. The CDR3 reads CASSQDGVPGDTQYF. The CDR3 DNA reads as TGCGCCAGCAGCCAAGATGGGGTCCCCGGGGATACGCAGTATTTT.

Note on this clone: Distinct nucleotide sequences in the sample also encode this CDR3. The chain combines TRBV7-9 with TRBJ2-5; no clear D gene. Trimming stripped 4 bases from V and 0 bases from J, with 0 bases between. Germline CDR1 SEHNR, CDR2 FQNEAQ (reference sequence). This CDR3 is 11 amino acids long. The CDR3 sequence is CASSYQETQYF. CDR3 DNA sequence: TGTGCCAGCAGCTACCAAGAGACCCAGTACTTC.

This rearrangement joins TRBV11-1 to TRBJ2-5; no definite D call. The CDR3 consists of 12 residues. CDR1 is SGHAT and CDR2 is FQDESV in the germline V gene (reference sequence). V was shortened by 4 bases and J by 5 bases, with 8 bases between the two germline ends. The CDR3 bases are TGTGCCAGCAGCTCTCAGAGGGAGACCCAGTACTTC. Translating it yields CASSSQRETQYF.

The V call is TRBV5-1, the J call TRBJ1-1; TRBD1 might be the D (5 bases). Trimming stripped 4 bases from V and 1 base from J, with 14 bases between. The CDR3 runs 15 residues. Germline V lookup: CDR1 SGHRS, CDR2 YFSETQ. DNA of the CDR3: TGCGCCAGCAGCCCAATCACCCAGGGGAACACTGAAGCTTTCTTT. Encoded protein: CASSPITQGNTEAFF.

This rearrangement joins TRBV28 to TRBJ1-5; a weak D match, TRBD1 (6 bases). V was cut by 2 bases and J by 0 bases, with 14 bases left in between. This CDR3 has 17 amino acids. Germline CDR1 and CDR2: MDHEN and SYDVKM. The CDR3 is CASSLGVGGPSNQPQHF. The CDR3 DNA reads as TGTGCCAGCAGTTTAGGGGTTGGGGGCCCTAGCAATCAGCCCCAGCATTTT.

In regard to this clone: At the DNA level, this CDR3 is encoded by other sequences in the same sample as well. The chain is built from TRBV29-1 and TRBJ1-2; TRBD1 agrees at 9 bases. Trimming cost V 1 base and J 4 bases; bases outside gene matches: 1. There are 13 residues in the CDR3. Germline values: CDR1 SQVTM, CDR2 ANQGSEA. The CDR3 loop is CSVEGQGGYGYTF. The CDR3 DNA is TGCAGCGTTGAAGGACAGGGGGGCTATGGCTACACCTTC.

This clone was detected once. The chain recombines TRBV11-2 with TRBJ2-5; no definite D call. V was trimmed by 1 base and J by 0 bases, leaving 6 bases between them. CDR3 length: 14 residues. Germline loops: CDR1 SGHAT, CDR2 FQNNGV. As DNA, the CDR3 is TGTGCCAGCAGCTTAGCCAGGTACCAAGAGACCCAGTACTTC. Amino acid sequence: CASSLARYQETQYF.

This CDR3 reads CASTFGGFQETQYF. The CDR3, as DNA: TGTGCCAGCACCTTCGGGGGCTTTCAAGAGACCCAGTACTTC. The chain combines TRBV5-4 with TRBJ2-5; D may match TRBD1 or TRBD2 (6 bases each). The V end lost 6 bases, the J end lost 2 bases, and 14 bases lay between the germline ends. This CDR3 comprises 14 residues. The germline CDR1 and CDR2 sequences are SGHNT and YYREEE (reference sequence).

The rearrangement links TRBV4-1 to TRBJ1-3; a weak D match, TRBD1 (6 bases). There are 17 residues in the CDR3. Germline-derived CDR1 and CDR2 are MGHRA and YSYEKL. Deletions cut 3 bases from V and 3 bases from J, with 18 bases between. The CDR3 nucleotides read TGCGCCAGCAGCCACAACTCACGGCGACAGGATGGAAACACCATATATTTT. Its translation is CASSHNSRRQDGNTIYF.

A word on this clone: The identical CDR3 is also encoded by other nucleotide sequences in the sample. The chain combines TRBV27 with TRBJ2-7; 8 nucleotides align to TRBD1. The V and J ends lost 6 bases and 2 bases, in that order; junction bases with no gene match: 6. The CDR3 contains 14 residues. Germline loops: CDR1 MNHEY, CDR2 SMNVEV (reference sequence). The CDR3 loop is CASSPRQGPYEQYF. The CDR3 coding sequence is TGTGCCAGCAGCCCACGACAGGGGCCCTACGAGCAGTACTTC.

This chain links TRBV4-3 with TRBJ2-6, with TRBD2 matching 7 bases. The germline gives CDR1 LGHNA, CDR2 YSLEER. CDR3 size: 17 residues. V was clipped by 0 bases and J by 4 bases; unmatched bases: 6. CDR3 sequence: CASSQDRGGNGANVLTF. CDR3 bases: TGCGCCAGCAGCCAAGATAGGGGAGGGAACGGGGCCAACGTCCTGACTTTC.

This clone was seen a single time. The chain carries TRBV27 and TRBJ2-1, with D possibly matching TRBD2 (6 bases). This CDR3 spans 17 amino acids. Trimming shortened V by 6 bases and J by 6 bases, and 24 bases separated the two germline ends. Germline assignment: CDR1 MNHEY and CDR2 SMNVEV (reference sequence). CDR3 sequence (DNA): TGTGCCAGCAGCGTATCGATAGCGGCAGCAAGGAGCAATGAGCAGTTCTTC. Its translation is CASSVSIAAARSNEQFF.

The rearrangement joins TRBV28 to TRBJ2-2; 8 positions match TRBD2. V lost 8 bases to trimming and J lost 5 bases; unmatched junction nucleotides: 16. Germline V gene lookup returns CDR1 MDHEN and CDR2 SYDVKM. CDR3 length equals 17 residues. Written as DNA, the CDR3 is TGTGCCAGCCGCGGTGAGAGCGGGAGCGCTCGAACCGGGGAGCTGTTTTTT. This codes for CASRGESGSARTGELFF. Full variable domain (outside the CDR3, taken from reference TRBV28 and TRBJ2-2): DVKVTQSSRYLVKRTGEKVFLECVQDMDHENMFWYRQDPGLGLRLIYFSYDVKMKEKGDIPEGYSVSREKKERFSLILESASTNQTSMYLCASRGESGSARTGELFFGEGSRLTVL.